The next 6 T cell receptor beta chains were all read from a single sample in a study of OX40 agonist ivuxolimab in advanced cancers. Measured with immunoSEQ multiplex PCR; TCRdb has only the in-frame clones, and not every one. This sample has tens of thousands of clones, with under 95% found just once. The sample here was CD4+ or CD8+ T cells sorted from blood, taken in a trial of the OX40 agonist ivuxolimab. These receptors were taken from an adult with an advanced solid tumor such as melanoma, head and neck, liver or kidney cancer.

This chain connects TRBV4-1 to TRBJ2-7; no clear D. V gave up 1 base and J gave up 0 bases, with 10 bases separating them. CDR1 MGHRA and CDR2 YSYEKL come from the germline V gene. The CDR3 contains 15 residues. The CDR3 DNA follows: TGCGCCAGCAGCCAAGCCCACTTGAGCTCCTACGAGCAGTACTTC. This encodes CASSQAHLSSYEQYF.

V is TRBV7-6 and J is TRBJ2-2; 7 bases are shared with TRBD1. Trimming cost V 5 bases and J 8 bases; bases outside gene matches: 14. Per germline, CDR1 SGHVS and CDR2 FNYEAQ. The CDR3 has 16 residues. DNA of the CDR3: TGTGCCAGCAGCCACCGCCGGGACAGCCTAGTGGGGGAGCTGTTTTTT. This gives the protein CASSHRRDSLVGELFF. The variable domain in full, with the rest retrieved from reference TRBV7-6 and TRBJ2-2, is GAGVSQSPRYKVTKRGQDVALRCDPISGHVSLYWYRQALGQGPEFLTYFNYEAQQDKSGLPNDRFSAERPEGSISTLTIQRTEQRDSAMYRCASSHRRDSLVGELFFGEGSRLTVL.

The rearrangement uses TRBV14 and TRBJ2-7; D remains unclear. CDR1 is SGHDN and CDR2 is FVKESK in the germline V gene. The CDR3 is 12 amino acids. V lost 4 bases and J lost 4, with 8 bases in between. The CDR3 reads CASSRVPYEQYF. CDR3 DNA: TGTGCCAGCAGCCGGGTTCCTTACGAGCAGTACTTC.

The chain carries TRBV5-1 and TRBJ2-5; the match to TRBD1 covers 9 bases. Near its end, the DNA agrees better with TRBJ2-7, so the J call may be wrong. CDR1 and CDR2 from the germline V gene are SGHRS and YFSETQ. The CDR3 covers 15 residues. The CDR3 DNA reads TGCGCCAGCAGCGAGCCGACAGGGGGTCACTACGAGCAGTACTTC. Translated: CASSEPTGGHYEQYF.

The chain recombines TRBV7-9 with TRBJ2-7; 7 bases map to TRBD1. J was trimmed by 7 bases and V by 4 bases; bases with no gene match: 13. Germline CDR1 and CDR2: SEHNR and FQNEAQ (reference sequence). This CDR3 region has 15 residues. The CDR3 region is CASSSTGTAVWEQYF. CDR3 coding DNA: TGTGCCAGCAGCTCAACTGGGACAGCCGTTTGGGAGCAGTACTTC.

The chain carries TRBV14 and TRBJ2-3, with 8 nucleotides matching TRBD2. The CDR3 is 18 residues long. After removal of 3 bases from V and 4 bases from J, the junction contained 15 bases not matched to a gene. Per germline, CDR1 SGHDN and CDR2 FVKESK. In DNA, the CDR3 is TGTGCCAGCAGCCACCCCCAGCGGGCGGGAGGATCGGCAGATACGCAGTATTTT. Amino acid sequence: CASSHPQRAGGSADTQYF.